This T cell receptor (beta chain) emerged from a study of shared clonotypes between healthy human individuals. Overall study findings and caveats: How much donors shared clonotypes was expected to be affected by sequencing depth.

With respect to this clone: No antigen is known for it.

Evenly divided among several immunoSEQ plates was the genomic DNA of each subset. The table came from immunoSEQ multiplex PCR; TCRdb's copy has only in-frame clones and leaves some out. The sample includes more than 900,000 clones, about four fifths of them seen just once. The CDR3 has 15 amino acids. From germline, CDR1 is SGDLS and CDR2 YYNGEE. Trimming stripped 3 bases from V and 2 bases from J, with 12 bases between. The chain carries TRBV9 and TRBJ2-1, with D maybe TRBD1 (5 bases). The sample taken for sequencing was memory CD4+ T cells from PBMCs. Regarding subset: CD45RA-negative fraction. The receptor comes from a man younger than 35 in good health. Some clones in this sample may be carry-over from other donors' samples. This chain's CDR3 is CASSARPGTYNEQFF. In nucleotides, the CDR3 is TGTGCCAGCAGCGCCCGACCAGGGACCTACAATGAGCAGTTCTTC.